Listed here are 14 T cell receptor beta chains from one sample, sequenced in a study of blood T cell repertoires in COVID-19. The data were produced by immunoSEQ multiplex PCR, yet TCRdb's version contains in-frame clones alone and is incomplete. Among a few hundred thousand clones listed, about 87% were seen once. Input material: peripheral blood. The receptors here all came from a man between 60 and 70 years old with acute or convalescent COVID-19.

This chain joins TRBV7-3 and TRBJ1-2, with D uncertain. CDR1 is SGHTA and CDR2 is FQGTGA in the germline V gene. The CDR3 consists of 14 residues. V was trimmed by 3 bases and J by 4 bases, leaving 12 bases between them. CDR3 residues: CASSFDTEPYGYTF. DNA for the CDR3: TGTGCCAGCAGCTTTGATACAGAACCCTATGGCTACACCTTC.

Worth noting for this clone: A junction boundary mismatches the germline segment, possibly from a read error. V gene TRBV5-1 combines with J gene TRBJ2-5, with 9 bases matching TRBD1. CDR3 length equals 16 residues. In germline, CDR1 is SGHRS, CDR2 YFSETQ. The CDR3 sequence is CASSRVPGQGKEAQYF. The CDR3, as DNA: TGCGCCAGCAGCCGGGTTCCGGGACAGGGAAAAGAGGCCCAGTACTTC.

This chain links TRBV13 with TRBJ2-1, with TRBD2 identical over 11 bases. CDR1 and CDR2 (germline): PRHDT, FYEKMQ (reference sequence). The junction had 4 bases not matched to a gene; V was cut back by 5 bases and J by 10 bases. The CDR3 consists of 13 residues. As DNA, the CDR3 is TGTGCCAGCAGCCCTAGACTAGCGGGGGAGCAGTTCTTC. It is translated as CASSPRLAGEQFF.

V and J are TRBV20-1 and TRBJ2-1, with D unclear. The length of the CDR3 is 11 residues. The V gene's germline CDR1 is DFQATT and CDR2 SNEGSKA (reference sequence). V lost 4 bases to trimming and J lost 5 bases, with 6 bases between them. The CDR3 region is CSATYDNEQFF. The CDR3 DNA reads as TGCAGTGCTACCTATGACAATGAGCAGTTCTTC.

The chain is built from TRBV10-3 and TRBJ1-1, with 10 bases identical to TRBD1. With 3 bases clipped from V and 4 bases from J, the junction kept 5 bases outside the gene matches. CDR1 is ENHRY, CDR2 SYGVKD, per germline. The CDR3 extends over 15 amino acids. The CDR3 is CAISDPGTGVTEAFF. As DNA, the CDR3 is TGTGCCATCAGTGACCCTGGGACAGGGGTCACTGAAGCTTTCTTT.

The V call is TRBV7-8, the J call TRBJ2-7; possible D gene TRBD1, 5 bases. The ends were cut back, 7 bases at V and 2 bases at J, with 36 bases in the middle. The V gene's germline CDR1 is SGHVS and CDR2 FQNEAQ. The CDR3 loop spans 21 amino acids. As DNA, the CDR3 is TGTGCCAGCAACCTTAGGGTCGTGGGGAAGAAGGAAGGGGCACGTCCCTACGAGCAGTACTTC. It codes for CASNLRVVGKKEGARPYEQYF.

The chain is built from TRBV5-1 and TRBJ2-6; 7 bases line up with TRBD1. Germline lookup yields CDR1 SGHRS and CDR2 YFSETQ. The V segment lost 0 bases and the J segment 1 base; nucleotides outside the gene matches: 1. The CDR3 sequence is 16 residues long. CDR3 nucleotide sequence: TGCGCCAGCAGCTTGGGCAGGGGGTCTGGGGCCAACGTCCTGACTTTC. Protein: CASSLGRGSGANVLTF.

The rearrangement uses TRBV5-1 and TRBJ2-5, with no clear D. There are 12 residues in the CDR3. Deletions cut 0 bases from V and 3 bases from J, with 3 bases between. Germline CDR1 is SGHRS and CDR2 is YFSETQ. In DNA, the CDR3 is TGCGCCAGCAGCTTGGTAAAAGAGACCCAGTACTTC. This encodes CASSLVKETQYF.

CDR3 in amino acids: CASSIQEDNEKLFF. In nucleotides, the CDR3 is TGCGCCAGCAGCATCCAGGAGGATAATGAAAAACTGTTTTTT. The chain joins TRBV4-1 to TRBJ1-4; no definite D call. This CDR3 has 14 residues. Germline CDR1 MGHRA, CDR2 YSYEKL. V gave up 5 bases and J gave up 4 bases, with 11 bases separating them.

This clone was observed a handful of times. The genes are TRBV7-3 and TRBJ2-3, with TRBD1 matching 10 bases. This CDR3 is 14 amino acids long. J gave up 7 bases and V 5 bases, and 6 bases lay outside the gene matches. CDR1 is SGHTA and CDR2 is FQGTGA in the germline V gene. DNA of the CDR3: TGTGCCAGCAGCGCCGACAGGGGGCGAAATACGCAGTATTTT. It codes for CASSADRGRNTQYF.

This chain uses TRBV18 with TRBJ1-4; D may be TRBD1 (5 bases). Per the germline V gene, CDR1 is KGHSH and CDR2 is LQKENI. Trimming removed 3 bases at V and 8 bases at J, with 13 bases between. The CDR3 spans 14 residues. The CDR3 protein is CASSPGAGNEKLFF. CDR3 nucleotides: TGTGCCAGCTCACCTGGTGCAGGGAACGAAAAACTGTTTTTT.

The chain combines TRBV6-9 with TRBJ1-2; the D gene is possibly TRBD1 (6 bases). In germline, CDR1 is MNHGY, CDR2 SVAAGI. This CDR3 is 15 amino acids long. The V and J ends lost 7 bases and 2 bases respectively, with 17 bases between them. The CDR3 protein is CASTSTGPWNYGYTF. DNA for the CDR3: TGTGCCAGCACCAGCACAGGGCCCTGGAACTATGGCTACACCTTC.

V usage is TRBV5-1 and J usage is TRBJ2-5; maybe TRBD2 (6 bases). CDR1 is SGHRS and CDR2 is YFSETQ in the germline V gene. V gave up 4 bases and J gave up 1 base, with 11 bases separating them. The CDR3 consists of 14 residues. CDR3 loop: CASSVRGIQETQYF. The CDR3 DNA sequence: TGCGCCAGCAGCGTTCGGGGGATCCAAGAGACCCAGTACTTC.

This clone appeared a single time. The J gene is TRBJ1-6, the V gene TRBV28; D gene ambiguous. Germline V gene sequence: CDR1 MDHEN, CDR2 SYDVKM. V lost 3 bases, J lost 0 bases, and 15 bases lay in between. This CDR3 contains 18 residues. The CDR3 DNA reads as TGTGCCAGCAGTTTCGAGCAAATCGGGAGCTCCTATAATTCACCCCTCCACTTT. Protein: CASSFEQIGSSYNSPLHF.